This TCR beta chain was sequenced for a study of identical twins. TCRdb re-derived calls from the 5' RACE reads in MiXCR, one entry per CDR3 protein. The sample lists around 530,000 distinct CDR3 sequences, 15% seen once, with roughly 0.46% in the top ten. This clonotype showed up many times. Its specificity is not known. Relative to the germline gene, one junction end is altered; a read error may explain this. This CDR3 is 17 amino acids long. Germline values: CDR1 SGHRS, CDR2 YFSETQ. General study findings and limits: Cord blood's abundant beta clonotypes had fewer insertions, unlike memory repertoires. Conclusions rested on cross-sectional statistics rather than following the same donors.

This same sample was also taken into another study, of yellow fever vaccine responses in identical twins.

The TCR comes from a woman between 18 and 29 years old in good health. The rearrangement joins TRBV5-1 to TRBJ2-5, with D possibly being TRBD1 or TRBD2 (5 bases each). The material sequenced was CD4+ T cells sorted from blood. In DNA, the CDR3 is TGCGCCAGCAGATTGGGGGAGATGGAGACAGCGCAAGAGACCCAGTACTTC. This translates into CASRLGEMETAQETQYF.